The 26 T cell receptor beta chains reported below all come from one sample, sequenced in a study of OX40 agonist ivuxolimab in advanced cancers. This table comes from immunoSEQ multiplex PCR, and its TCRdb copy is limited to in-frame clones, with some not included. The sample holds 40,000 to 50,000 clones, 65% to 90% seen once. The specimen was CD4+ or CD8+ T cells sorted from blood, collected in a trial of the OX40 agonist ivuxolimab. The receptors come from an adult with an advanced solid tumor such as melanoma, head and neck, liver or kidney cancer.

The chain uses TRBV11-1 and TRBJ1-2; 10 nucleotides align to TRBD1. V gave up 5 bases and J gave up 8 bases; unmatched junction bases: 8. The germline V gene has CDR1 SGHAT and CDR2 FQDESV (reference sequence). CDR3 length equals 14 residues. Written as DNA, the CDR3 is TGTGCCAGCAGCGGGGACAGGGGCCCGGGGGGCTACACCTTC. This gives the protein CASSGDRGPGGYTF.

The chain carries TRBV28 and TRBJ2-1; 8 bases fit TRBD2. V lost 5 bases to trimming and J lost 0 bases; unmatched junction nucleotides: 6. Germline CDR1 and CDR2: MDHEN and SYDVKM. This CDR3 has 16 amino acids. The CDR3 spells CASSISSGSSYNEQFF. The CDR3 region has the DNA TGTGCCAGCAGTATCTCAAGCGGGAGCTCCTACAATGAGCAGTTCTTC.

The rearrangement joins TRBV4-1 to TRBJ2-1, with D unresolved. Germline assignment: CDR1 MGHRA and CDR2 YSYEKL. The CDR3 length is 14 residues. V dropped 1 base and J dropped 5 bases, with 9 bases sitting between them. The CDR3 nucleotides read TGCGCCAGCAGCCAAGTTTACACTCACAATGAGCAGTTCTTC. Amino acid sequence: CASSQVYTHNEQFF.

The V gene is TRBV27, the J gene TRBJ2-7; 7 bases match TRBD2. This CDR3 spans 14 amino acids. With V trimmed by 6 bases and J by 1 base, 6 bases remained unmatched. Germline CDR1 reads MNHEY; CDR2 reads SMNVEV (reference sequence). CDR3 residues: CASSPGTISYEQYF. CDR3 nucleotides: TGTGCCAGCAGCCCTGGGACTATTTCCTACGAGCAGTACTTC.

The chain joins TRBV5-4 to TRBJ1-5; no firm D call. Germline loops: CDR1 SGHNT, CDR2 YYREEE (reference sequence). V gave up 5 bases and J gave up 2 bases, with 5 bases separating them. The length of the CDR3 is 12 residues. The CDR3 protein is CASSKGNQPQHF. The DNA of the CDR3 is TGTGCCAGCAGTAAAGGCAATCAGCCCCAGCATTTT. The full variable domain, rest sourced from reference TRBV5-4 and TRBJ1-5, is ETGVTQSPTHLIKTRGQQVTLRCSSQSGHNTVSWYQQALGQGPQFIFQYYREEENGRGNFPPRFSGLQFPNYSSELNVNALELDDSALYLCASSKGNQPQHFGDGTRLSIL.

The chain recombines TRBV4-1 with TRBJ1-4, with D perhaps matching TRBD1 (5 bases). The CDR3 spans 14 residues. Germline V gives CDR1 MGHRA, CDR2 YSYEKL. V was clipped by 5 bases and J by 5 bases, with 12 bases between them. Here the CDR3 reads CASSYRRGNEKLFF. Here the CDR3 DNA reads TGCGCCAGCAGCTACAGGCGGGGGAATGAAAAACTGTTTTTT.

This sequence joins TRBV7-9 and TRBJ2-1; perhaps TRBD1 as D (5 bases). This CDR3 contains 15 residues. In germline, CDR1 is SEHNR, CDR2 FQNEAQ (reference sequence). Trimming removed 5 bases from V and 6 bases from J, with 17 bases in between. CDR3 in amino acids: CASSLTGDSVNEQFF. In DNA, the CDR3 is TGTGCCAGCAGCCTAACAGGCGATTCTGTCAATGAGCAGTTCTTC.

The chain uses TRBV11-1 and TRBJ2-3, with 10 bases lining up with TRBD2. The CDR3 length is 16 residues. Germline V gene data show CDR1 as SGHAT and CDR2 as FQDESV (reference sequence). V gave up 2 bases and J gave up 4 bases; unmatched junction bases: 6. In DNA, the CDR3 is TGTGCCAGCAGCTTACAGCGGGGGGGCTGGGCAGATACGCAGTATTTT. This encodes CASSLQRGGWADTQYF.

The rearrangement uses TRBV19 and TRBJ2-1; TRBD2 matches 8 bases. The V and J ends lost 4 bases and 3 bases, in that order; junction bases with no gene match: 11. Germline V gives CDR1 LNHDA, CDR2 SQIVND (reference sequence). The CDR3 has 17 residues. The CDR3 sequence: CASSTVIRTSIYNEQFF. CDR3 DNA sequence: TGTGCCAGTAGTACAGTAATCCGGACTAGCATCTACAATGAGCAGTTCTTC.

The CDR3 loop reads CASSHGLAGTGELFF. CDR3 DNA sequence: TGCGCCAGCAGCCACGGACTAGCGGGCACCGGGGAGCTGTTTTTT. This chain joins TRBV4-3 and TRBJ2-2; 11 nucleotides match TRBD2. The ends lost 3 bases at V and 4 bases at J; junction bases unmatched: 1. Germline V lookup: CDR1 LGHNA, CDR2 YSLEER. The CDR3 length is 15 residues.

CDR3 loop: CASSLDSTEAFF. CDR3 nucleotide sequence: TGCGCCAGCAGCTTGGATAGCACTGAAGCTTTCTTT. The chain carries TRBV5-1 and TRBJ1-1; D unclear. The V gene lost 0 bases and the J gene lost 4 bases, with 4 bases spanning the gap. The CDR3 has 12 residues. Per germline, CDR1 SGHRS and CDR2 YFSETQ.

The gene calls are TRBV15 and TRBJ1-5; a possible D gene is TRBD1 (6 bases). The CDR3 has 15 amino acids. V was pared by 6 bases and J by 2 bases, with 14 bases between. Germline values: CDR1 LNHNV, CDR2 YYDKDF (reference sequence). This CDR3 reads CATSPGVLRNQPQHF. The DNA for the CDR3 is TGTGCCACCAGTCCAGGGGTCCTTCGCAATCAGCCCCAGCATTTT.

V and J are TRBV7-6 and TRBJ2-7, with 14 bases identical to TRBD2. The V and J ends lost 0 bases and 3 bases, in that order; junction bases with no gene match: 1. Germline values: CDR1 SGHVS, CDR2 FNYEAQ. The CDR3 is 16 residues long. CDR3 coding DNA: TGTGCCAGCAGCTTAGCGGGGACTAGCGGGAGCTACGAGCAGTACTTC. Protein: CASSLAGTSGSYEQYF.

The rearrangement links TRBV15 to TRBJ2-3, with D unresolved. Germline-derived CDR1 and CDR2 are LNHNV and YYDKDF (reference sequence). Trimming left V 5 bases short and J 6 bases short, with 12 bases between. The CDR3 length is 13 residues. DNA for the CDR3: TGTGCCACCAGCCCTGGTGAGCTTGATACGCAGTATTTT. Amino acids: CATSPGELDTQYF.

This rearrangement joins TRBV5-4 to TRBJ2-2; 8 bases agree with TRBD2. Germline lookup yields CDR1 SGHNT and CDR2 YYREEE (reference sequence). This CDR3 is 16 amino acids long. V lost 4 bases to trimming and J lost 4 bases; unmatched junction nucleotides: 9. CDR3 loop: CASSPTRGGVTGELFF. The CDR3 DNA reads as TGTGCCAGCAGCCCCACCCGGGGGGGAGTCACCGGGGAGCTGTTTTTT.

The gene calls are TRBV21-1 and TRBJ1-4. TRBV21-1 is assigned pseudogene status. The CDR3 covers 15 residues. In DNA form, the CDR3 reads TGTGCCAGCAGCAAAGAGAAGAGGCCGAATGAAAAACTGTTTTTT. It yields the protein CASSKEKRPNEKLFF.

CDR3: CASSPSGSRYEQYF. The CDR3 DNA sequence: TGTGCCAGCAGCCCTAGCGGGAGTAGGTACGAGCAGTACTTC. This chain joins TRBV7-9 and TRBJ2-7; TRBD2 agrees at 10 bases. V lost 5 bases, J lost 4 bases, and 5 bases stayed unmatched. Germline CDR1 is SEHNR and CDR2 is FQNEAQ (reference sequence). This CDR3 region has 14 residues.

The chain employs TRBV12-5 and TRBJ2-7, with D unresolved. This CDR3 is built from 13 residues. CDR1 is LGHNT and CDR2 is FRNRAP in the germline V gene. The V end lost 9 bases, the J end lost 0 bases, and 12 bases lay between the germline ends. Here the CDR3 reads CASSLKGSYEQYF. The CDR3 DNA reads as TGTGCTAGCAGCTTAAAAGGCTCCTACGAGCAGTACTTC.

The rearrangement uses TRBV28 and TRBJ1-5, with TRBD1 identical over 8 bases. The length of the CDR3 is 16 residues. CDR1 is MDHEN, CDR2 SYDVKM, per germline. The V and J ends lost 6 bases and 1 base, in that order; junction bases with no gene match: 8. The CDR3: CASSRDRGTSNQPQHF. Here the CDR3 DNA reads TGTGCCAGCAGCCGTGACAGGGGTACCAGCAATCAGCCCCAGCATTTT.

With regard to this clone: Sequence at one end of the junction differs from germline and may be a read error. The sample has other DNA sequences that encode this CDR3 too. The chain has TRBV29-1 and TRBJ1-1; D is ambiguous. From germline, CDR1 is SQVTM and CDR2 ANQGSEA. The CDR3 length is 11 residues. CDR3 amino acids: CSVVDNTEAFF. In DNA form, the CDR3 reads TGCAGCGTTGTCGATAACACTGAAGCCTTCTTT. Filled out from reference TRBV29-1 and TRBJ1-1, the complete variable domain reads SAVISQKPSRDICQRGTSLTIQCQVDSQVTMMFWYRQQPGQSLTLIATANQGSEATYESGFVIDKFPISRPNLTFSTLTVSNMSPEDSSIYLCSVVDNTEAFFGQGTRLTVV.

The V gene is TRBV27, the J gene TRBJ2-7; D gene ambiguous. CDR1 and CDR2 from the germline V gene are MNHEY and SMNVEV (reference sequence). Trimming pared 8 bases from V and 6 bases from J, leaving 20 bases between. This CDR3 spans 14 amino acids. The CDR3 DNA sequence: TGTGCCAGCGAGGCGAGGTACCCCTCCGGCGAGCAGTACTTC. Translated: CASEARYPSGEQYF.

This chain joins TRBV4-1 and TRBJ2-2; 9 nucleotides match TRBD1. Trimming removed 4 bases from V and 6 bases from J; junction bases left unmatched: 12. Germline values: CDR1 MGHRA, CDR2 YSYEKL. The CDR3 extends over 17 amino acids. In DNA, the CDR3 is TGCGCCAGCAGCCGAATGGGACAGGGAGTGTCTGCCGGGGAGCTGTTTTTT. As protein: CASSRMGQGVSAGELFF.

This chain joins TRBV7-9 and TRBJ2-5; TRBD1 matches at 8 bases. The germline V gene encodes CDR1 SEHNR and CDR2 FQNEAQ (reference sequence). The V and J ends lost 5 bases and 4 bases, in that order; junction bases with no gene match: 6. This CDR3 spans 14 amino acids. CDR3 nucleotides: TGTGCCAGCAGCACAGGGGGTCTAGCAGAGACCCAGTACTTC. This encodes CASSTGGLAETQYF.

The J gene is TRBJ2-1, the V gene TRBV7-2; D is unclear. Trimming cost V 3 bases and J 0 bases, with 9 bases left between them. Germline lookup yields CDR1 SGHTA and CDR2 FQGNSA. CDR3 length: 15 residues. The CDR3 protein is CASSFVRSSYNEQFF. The CDR3 DNA follows: TGTGCCAGCAGCTTTGTTAGGAGCTCCTACAATGAGCAGTTCTTC.

This clone was recorded only once. This chain uses TRBV7-6 with TRBJ1-5; D may be TRBD1 (5 bases). Trimming removed 1 base from V and 7 bases from J, with 8 bases in between. The CDR3 contains 13 residues. In germline, CDR1 is SGHVS, CDR2 FNYEAQ. DNA of the CDR3: TGTGCCAGCAGCTTAGGGGGCGGGCAGCCCCAGCATTTT. Protein product: CASSLGGGQPQHF.

This chain joins TRBV7-8 and TRBJ1-5; D remains ambiguous. Germline lookup yields CDR1 SGHVS and CDR2 FQNEAQ. This CDR3 comprises 13 residues. Trimming pared 4 bases from V and 7 bases from J, leaving 11 bases between. This chain's CDR3 is CASSSHEVQPQHF. In DNA, the CDR3 is TGTGCCAGCAGCTCACACGAGGTGCAGCCCCAGCATTTT.